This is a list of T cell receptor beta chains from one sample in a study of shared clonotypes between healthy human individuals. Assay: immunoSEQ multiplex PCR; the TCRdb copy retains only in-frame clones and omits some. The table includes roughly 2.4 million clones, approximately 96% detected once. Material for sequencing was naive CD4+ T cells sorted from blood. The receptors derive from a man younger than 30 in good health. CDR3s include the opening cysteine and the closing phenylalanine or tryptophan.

cdr3_aa: CAIGGTGGNQPQHF
j_call: TRBJ1-5
v_call: TRBV10-3
cdr3_length: 14

cdr3_aa: CASSLLHEQFF
j_call: TRBJ2-1
v_call: TRBV7-9
cdr3_length: 11

cdr3_aa: CASSLGGSTEQYF
j_call: TRBJ2-7
v_call: TRBV7-8
cdr3_length: 13

cdr3_aa: CASSPTGPFSYEQYF
j_call: TRBJ2-7
v_call: TRBV18
cdr3_length: 15

cdr3_aa: CSVSSGANVLTF
j_call: TRBJ2-6
v_call: TRBV29-1
cdr3_length: 12

cdr3_aa: CASSPTPFPGGVNTGELFF
j_call: TRBJ2-2
v_call: TRBV7-6
cdr3_length: 19

cdr3_aa: CASSQGQGDQPQHF
j_call: TRBJ1-5
v_call: TRBV9
cdr3_length: 14

cdr3_aa: CASSVSWDRGHMNTEAFF
j_call: TRBJ1-1
v_call: TRBV9
cdr3_length: 18

cdr3_aa: CASSPTTGLPNEKLFF
j_call: TRBJ1-4
v_call: TRBV18
cdr3_length: 16

cdr3_aa: CASSPPNLSPLHF
j_call: TRBJ1-6
v_call: TRBV18
cdr3_length: 13

cdr3_aa: CASYPQGRVNTEAFF
j_call: TRBJ1-1
v_call: TRBV27
cdr3_length: 15

cdr3_aa: CASRRGYGGKEETQYF
j_call: TRBJ2-5
v_call: TRBV25-1
cdr3_length: 16

cdr3_aa: CASSDAGVNQPQHF
j_call: TRBJ1-5
v_call: TRBV2
cdr3_length: 14

cdr3_aa: CASGGTGRDQETQYF
j_call: TRBJ2-5
v_call: TRBV5-1
cdr3_length: 15

cdr3_aa: CASSEGGTHEQYF
j_call: TRBJ2-7
v_call: TRBV2
cdr3_length: 13

cdr3_aa: CASSRDTYNEQFF
j_call: TRBJ2-1
v_call: TRBV5-4
cdr3_length: 13

cdr3_aa: CASSDPGTKGYGYTF
j_call: TRBJ1-2
v_call: TRBV4-1
cdr3_length: 15

cdr3_aa: CASSPRTGLNPADTQYF
j_call: TRBJ2-3
v_call: TRBV25-1
cdr3_length: 17

cdr3_aa: CASSPSGLMNTEAFF
j_call: TRBJ1-1
v_call: TRBV18
cdr3_length: 15

cdr3_aa: CASSYSAGGAHNEQFF
j_call: TRBJ2-1
v_call: TRBV6-6
cdr3_length: 16

cdr3_aa: CASSHDRGVAKNIQYF
j_call: TRBJ2-4
v_call: TRBV27
cdr3_length: 16

cdr3_aa: CASSQDGYEQYF
j_call: TRBJ2-7
v_call: TRBV4-2
cdr3_length: 12

cdr3_aa: CASSPWTSGGLYNEQFF
j_call: TRBJ2-1
v_call: TRBV9
cdr3_length: 17

cdr3_aa: CASSQAVLGETQYF
j_call: TRBJ2-5
v_call: TRBV4-1
cdr3_length: 14

cdr3_aa: CASSPRDSGEYEQYF
j_call: TRBJ2-7
v_call: TRBV7-2
cdr3_length: 15

cdr3_aa: CASSRLGLAGSQETQYF
j_call: TRBJ2-5
v_call: TRBV5-1
cdr3_length: 17

cdr3_aa: CASSSRDSLTTPLYNEQFF
j_call: TRBJ2-1
v_call: TRBV28
cdr3_length: 19

cdr3_aa: CASSLSTDNEILFF
j_call: TRBJ1-4
v_call: TRBV7-9
cdr3_length: 14

cdr3_aa: CANQSNGTAINIQYF
j_call: TRBJ2-4
v_call: TRBV5-1
cdr3_length: 15

cdr3_aa: CASSFKYTNEKLFF
j_call: TRBJ1-4
v_call: TRBV28
cdr3_length: 14